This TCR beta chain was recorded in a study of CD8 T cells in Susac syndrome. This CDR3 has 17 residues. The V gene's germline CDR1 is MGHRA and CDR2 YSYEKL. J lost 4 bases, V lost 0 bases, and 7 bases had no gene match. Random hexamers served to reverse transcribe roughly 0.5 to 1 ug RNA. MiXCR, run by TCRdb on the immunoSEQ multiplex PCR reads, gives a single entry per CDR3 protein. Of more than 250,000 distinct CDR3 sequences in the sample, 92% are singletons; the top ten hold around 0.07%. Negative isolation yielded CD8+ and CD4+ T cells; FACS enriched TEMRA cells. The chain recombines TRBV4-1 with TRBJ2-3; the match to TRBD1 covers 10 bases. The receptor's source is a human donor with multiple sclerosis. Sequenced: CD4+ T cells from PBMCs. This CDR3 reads CASSQEPLTGGSDTQYF. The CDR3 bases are TGCGCCAGCAGCCAAGAACCCTTGACAGGGGGCTCAGATACGCAGTATTTT.